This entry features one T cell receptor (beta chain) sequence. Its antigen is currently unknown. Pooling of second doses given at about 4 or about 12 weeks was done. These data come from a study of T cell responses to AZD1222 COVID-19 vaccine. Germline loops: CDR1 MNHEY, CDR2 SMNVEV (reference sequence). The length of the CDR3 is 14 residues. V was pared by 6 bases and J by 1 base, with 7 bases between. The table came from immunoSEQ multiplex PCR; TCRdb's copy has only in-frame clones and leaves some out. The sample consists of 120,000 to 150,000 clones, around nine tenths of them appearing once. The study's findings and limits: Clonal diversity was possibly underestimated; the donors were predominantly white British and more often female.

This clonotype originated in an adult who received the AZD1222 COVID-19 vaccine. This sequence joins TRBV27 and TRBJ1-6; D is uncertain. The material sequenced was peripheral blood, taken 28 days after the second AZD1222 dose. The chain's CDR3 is CASSRRSYNSPLHF. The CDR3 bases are TGTGCCAGCAGCCGGAGGTCCTATAATTCACCCCTCCACTTT.